This T cell receptor beta chain was sequenced during a study of blood T cell repertoires in COVID-19. V lost 6 bases and J 4 bases, leaving 10 bases between the germline ends. The germline CDR1 and CDR2 sequences are MDHEN and SYDVKM. The CDR3 runs 14 residues. Profiling relied on immunoSEQ multiplex PCR, and the TCRdb table lists in-frame clones only, not all of them. The sample has about 200,000 clones; 80% to 90% are singletons. The sample consisted of PBMCs or T cells enriched from blood (not recorded which). The sequence derives from a woman aged 40 to 49 with acute COVID-19. This chain links TRBV28 with TRBJ1-6, with D possibly being TRBD1 (6 bases). CDR3 DNA sequence: TGTGCCAGCAGGCCTCAGGGGTATAATTCACCCCTCCACTTT. Translated: CASRPQGYNSPLHF.